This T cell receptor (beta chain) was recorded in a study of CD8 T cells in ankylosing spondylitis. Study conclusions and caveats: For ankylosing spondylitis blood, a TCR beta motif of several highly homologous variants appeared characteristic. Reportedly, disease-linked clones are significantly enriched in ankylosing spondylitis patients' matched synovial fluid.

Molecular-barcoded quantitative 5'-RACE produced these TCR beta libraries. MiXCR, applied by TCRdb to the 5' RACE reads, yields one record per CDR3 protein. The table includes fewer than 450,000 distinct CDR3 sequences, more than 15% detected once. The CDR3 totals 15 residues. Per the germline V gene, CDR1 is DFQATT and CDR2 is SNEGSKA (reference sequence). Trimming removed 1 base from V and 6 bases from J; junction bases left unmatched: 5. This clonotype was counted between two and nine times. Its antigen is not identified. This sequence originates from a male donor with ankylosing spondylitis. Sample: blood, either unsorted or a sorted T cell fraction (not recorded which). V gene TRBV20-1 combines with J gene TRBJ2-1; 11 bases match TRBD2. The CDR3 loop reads CSARVSGGAANEQFF. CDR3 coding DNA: TGCAGTGCTAGAGTTAGCGGGGGGGCCGCCAATGAGCAGTTCTTC.